This T cell receptor (beta chain) appears in the sequencing data of a study of blood T cell repertoires in COVID-19. Only in-frame clones appear in the TCRdb table, and some are missing; sequencing was by immunoSEQ multiplex PCR. The sample has about 100,000 clones; just under 85% are singletons. The table lists this clone with a few counts. The TCR originated in a man aged 45-65 years with active or convalescent COVID-19. Material: peripheral blood.

The CDR3 spells CSARILPLHF. CDR3 in DNA: TGCAGTGCTAGAATATTGCCCCTCCACTTT. The chain is built from TRBV20-1 and TRBJ1-6; no reliable D call. This CDR3 spans 10 amino acids. Trimming stripped 2 bases from V and 13 bases from J, with 6 bases between. Germline V gene data show CDR1 as DFQATT and CDR2 as SNEGSKA (reference sequence).